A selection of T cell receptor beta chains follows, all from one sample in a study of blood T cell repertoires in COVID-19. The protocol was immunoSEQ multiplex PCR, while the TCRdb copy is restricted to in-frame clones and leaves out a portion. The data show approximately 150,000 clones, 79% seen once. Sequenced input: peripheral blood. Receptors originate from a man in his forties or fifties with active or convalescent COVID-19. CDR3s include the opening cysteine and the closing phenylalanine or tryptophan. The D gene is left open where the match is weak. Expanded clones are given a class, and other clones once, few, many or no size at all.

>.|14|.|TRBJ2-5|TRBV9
TGTGCCAGCAGCGTAGGAGGGTACCAAGAGACCCAGTACTTC
CASSVGGYQETQYF
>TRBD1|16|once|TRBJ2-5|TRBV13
TGTGCCAGCAGCCCTTCCGGGACAGGGACCCAAGAGACCCAGTACTTC
CASSPSGTGTQETQYF
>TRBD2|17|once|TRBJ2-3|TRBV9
TGTGCCAGCACCGGCAAATCGGAGACTAGCGCCCCCAATACGCAGTATTTT
CASTGKSETSAPNTQYF
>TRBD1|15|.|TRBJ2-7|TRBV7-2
TGTGCCAGCAGCTACCGGACAGGGCCTTCCTACGAGCAGTACTTC
CASSYRTGPSYEQYF
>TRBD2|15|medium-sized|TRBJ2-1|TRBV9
TGTGCCAGCAGCGTAGTCGGGAGGGCTGGGAATGAGCAGTTCTTC
CASSVVGRAGNEQFF
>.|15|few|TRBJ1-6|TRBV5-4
TGTGCCAGCAGCTTGGCAGGGGATCGTAATTCACCCCTCCACTTT
CASSLAGDRNSPLHF
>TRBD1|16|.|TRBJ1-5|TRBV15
TGTGCCACCAGCAGAGATCAAGGACAGGGCGGGGAGCCCCAGCATTTT
CATSRDQGQGGEPQHF
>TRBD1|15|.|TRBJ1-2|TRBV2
TGTGCCAGCAGTGCCAGGGACAGGGTTGTTCATGGCTACACCTTC
CASSARDRVVHGYTF
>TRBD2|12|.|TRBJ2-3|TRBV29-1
TGCAGCGCCCTAGCGGACACAGATACGCAGTATTTT
CSALADTDTQYF
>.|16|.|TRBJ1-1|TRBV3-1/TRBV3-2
TGTGCCAGCAGCCAAGACAGAGGTTCGGAGAACACTGAAGCTTTCTTT
CASSQDRGSENTEAFF
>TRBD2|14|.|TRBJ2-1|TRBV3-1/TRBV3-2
TGTGCCAGCAGCCGCGCGGGAGCGCACAATGAGCAGTTCTTC
CASSRAGAHNEQFF
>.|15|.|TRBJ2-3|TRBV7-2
TGTGCCAGCAGCCCCTTGGTAGGGGCATCTAATACGCAGTATTTT
CASSPLVGASNTQYF
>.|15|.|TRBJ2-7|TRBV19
TGTGCCAGTAGTATCGACCCAGGGGGGACCTACGAGCAGTACTTC
CASSIDPGGTYEQYF
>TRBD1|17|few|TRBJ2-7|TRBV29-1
TGCAGCGTCATGAGCGGACAGGGGGGCGTCCAATCCCACGAGCAGTACTTC
CSVMSGQGGVQSHEQYF
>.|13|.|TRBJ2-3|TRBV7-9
TGTGCCACTACCCGACACGACACAGATACGCAGTATTTT
CATTRHDTDTQYF
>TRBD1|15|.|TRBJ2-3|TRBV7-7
TGTGCCAGCAGCACGGGACAGGGAGGGACAGATACGCAGTATTTT
CASSTGQGGTDTQYF
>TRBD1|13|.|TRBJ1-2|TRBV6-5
TGTGCCAGCAGTTTCCGGGACAGCTATGGCTACACCTTC
CASSFRDSYGYTF
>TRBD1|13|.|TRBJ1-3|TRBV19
TGTGCCAGTAGTATGGGCACAGGGGGTGCCATATATTTT
CASSMGTGGAIYF
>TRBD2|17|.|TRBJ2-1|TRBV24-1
TGTGCCACCAGTGATTTGAAAGGGACTAGCGGGCCTAATGAGCAGTTCTTC
CATSDLKGTSGPNEQFF
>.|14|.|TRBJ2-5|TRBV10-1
TGCGCCAGCAGTGAGCGCAGGGTTGGAGAGACCCAGTACTTC
CASSERRVGETQYF
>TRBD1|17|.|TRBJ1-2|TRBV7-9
TGTGCCAGCAGCTACGTCCCGGGACAGGGGAAGGACTATGGCTACACCTTC
CASSYVPGQGKDYGYTF
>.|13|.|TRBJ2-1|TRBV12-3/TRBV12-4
TGTGCCAGCAACGGGATCGTCCGCCGGGAGCAGTTCTTC
CASNGIVRREQFF
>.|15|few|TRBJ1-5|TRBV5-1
TGCGCCAGCAGCGCCGGGCAGGGCGGTAATCAGCCCCAGCATTTT
CASSAGQGGNQPQHF
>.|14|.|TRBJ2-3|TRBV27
TGTGCCAGCAGACTTCTCACTAGCACAGATACGCAGTATTTT
CASRLLTSTDTQYF
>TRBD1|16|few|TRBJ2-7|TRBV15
TGTGCCACCAGCAGAGGCAGATCCGCGACAGGGTTCGAGCAGTACTTC
CATSRGRSATGFEQYF
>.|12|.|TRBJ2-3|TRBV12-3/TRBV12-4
TGTGCCAGCAGGCTTAACAGTCACCCGCAGTATTTT
CASRLNSHPQYF
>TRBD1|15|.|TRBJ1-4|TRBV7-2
TGTGCCAGCAGCTTAGTCCGGGACAGGGGAGAAAAACTGTTTTTT
CASSLVRDRGEKLFF
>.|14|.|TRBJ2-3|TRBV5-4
TGTGCCAGCAGCCTCACTTGGAGCGCAGATACGCAGTATTTT
CASSLTWSADTQYF
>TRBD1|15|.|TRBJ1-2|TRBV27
TGTGCCAGCAGTGCCGGGACAGGTATTAACTATGGCTACACCTTC
CASSAGTGINYGYTF
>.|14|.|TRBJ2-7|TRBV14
TGTGCCAGCAGCCAAGAGACCCTCCCGGGTCCGAGGTACTTC
CASSQETLPGPRYF
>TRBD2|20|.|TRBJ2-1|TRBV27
TGTGCCAGCCCTAGTTGCGGGAGGGTTACTAGCGGGCTTGCCTACAATGAGCAGTTCTTC
CASPSCGRVTSGLAYNEQFF
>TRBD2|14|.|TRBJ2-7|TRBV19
TGTGCCAGTGGGCATGGGACTACGAGCTACGAGCAGTACTTC
CASGHGTTSYEQYF
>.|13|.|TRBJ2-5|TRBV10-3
TGTGCCATCAGTGCGGGGGTTTCGGAGACCCAGTACTTC
CAISAGVSETQYF
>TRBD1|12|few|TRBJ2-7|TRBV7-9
TGTGCCAGCAGCGGGACAGGGGGCGAGCAGTACTTC
CASSGTGGEQYF
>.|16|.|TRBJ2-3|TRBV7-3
TGTGCCAGCAGCCCCCTGCAGGGAGGAGGAACAGATACGCAGTATTTT
CASSPLQGGGTDTQYF
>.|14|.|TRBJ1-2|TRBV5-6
TGTGCCAGCAGCCCCCGGACTATCGTTGATGGCTACACCTTT
CASSPRTIVDGYTF
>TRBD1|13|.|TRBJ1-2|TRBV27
TGTGCCAGCAGGCCCGGGACAGGGTATGGCTACACCTTC
CASRPGTGYGYTF
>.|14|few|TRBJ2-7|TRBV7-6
TGTGCCAGCAGCTTAGGGCAGGTCAGGTACGAGCAGTACTTC
CASSLGQVRYEQYF
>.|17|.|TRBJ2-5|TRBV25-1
TGTGCCAGCAGTGAATGGTCGTTGGGCCCCCCACGAGAGACCCAGTACTTC
CASSEWSLGPPRETQYF
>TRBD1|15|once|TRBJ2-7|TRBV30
TGTGCCTGGGACAGCGGGACAGGGGCATTCTACGAGCAGTACTTC
CAWDSGTGAFYEQYF
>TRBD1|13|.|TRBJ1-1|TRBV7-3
TGTGCCAGCAGCTCATCAGGGGGCACTGAAGCTTTCTTT
CASSSSGGTEAFF